This T cell receptor beta chain appears in the sequencing data of a study of shared clonotypes between healthy human individuals. Here immunoSEQ multiplex PCR was the method, and the copy in TCRdb shows in-frame clones only, minus some. The table lists a few hundred thousand clones, roughly 80% of them singletons. The CDR3 has 15 residues. V lost 0 bases to trimming and J lost 3 bases, with 12 bases between them. Germline V gives CDR1 LGHNA, CDR2 YSLEER. Sequencing was done on a sample of memory CD4+ T cells sorted from blood. Subset in this sample: CD45RA-negative fraction. This TCR was sampled from a man aged 30 to 39 in good health. The chain recombines TRBV4-3 with TRBJ2-7, with D possibly matching TRBD1 (5 bases). The DNA of the CDR3 is TGCGCCAGCAGCCAAGATGACAGACCCTACTACGAGCAGTACTTC. Translation: CASSQDDRPYYEQYF.